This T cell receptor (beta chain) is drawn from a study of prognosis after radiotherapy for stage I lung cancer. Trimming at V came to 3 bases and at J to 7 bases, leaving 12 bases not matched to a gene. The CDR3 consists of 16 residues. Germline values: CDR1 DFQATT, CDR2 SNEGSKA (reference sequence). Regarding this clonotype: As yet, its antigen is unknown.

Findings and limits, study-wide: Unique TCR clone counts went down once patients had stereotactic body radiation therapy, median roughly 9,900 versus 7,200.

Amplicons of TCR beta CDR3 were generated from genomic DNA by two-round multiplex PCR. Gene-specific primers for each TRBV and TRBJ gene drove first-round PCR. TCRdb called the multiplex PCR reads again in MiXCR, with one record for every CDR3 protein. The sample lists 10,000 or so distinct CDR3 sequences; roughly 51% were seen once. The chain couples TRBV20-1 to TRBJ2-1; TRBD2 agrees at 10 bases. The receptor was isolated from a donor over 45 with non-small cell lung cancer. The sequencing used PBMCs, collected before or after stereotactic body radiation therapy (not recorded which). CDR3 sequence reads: CSARSTVPSGSNEQFF. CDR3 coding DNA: TGCAGTGCTAGGAGTACCGTCCCTAGCGGGAGTAATGAGCAGTTCTTC.